Below are 16 T cell receptor beta chains sequenced from a single sample in a study of cytomegalovirus exposure and HLA in healthy donors. The PCR made use of 60 Vbeta and 13 Jbeta primers. Assay used: immunoSEQ multiplex PCR; TCRdb lists only in-frame clones, some missing. Among around 150,000 clones, around 76% were seen once, and the ten largest hold approximately 4%. What was sequenced was PBMCs. These receptors all come from a man younger than 35 in good health and CMV-seronegative.

There are a few counts of this clone. The rearrangement links TRBV9 to TRBJ2-1; D gene ambiguous. CDR3 length: 15 residues. V was clipped by 4 bases and J by 4 bases, with 15 bases between them. Germline CDR1 is SGDLS and CDR2 is YYNGEE. The CDR3 coding sequence is TGTGCCAGCAGCTCCCGGTCAAGCGCGTACAATGAGCAGTTCTTC. It specifies CASSSRSSAYNEQFF.

The chain joins TRBV11-3 to TRBJ2-5; tentative D call: TRBD2 (7 bases). Per germline, CDR1 SGHNT and CDR2 YENEEA. V was trimmed by 1 base and J by 3 bases, leaving 18 bases between them. The CDR3 loop spans 17 amino acids. The CDR3 DNA reads as TGTGCCAGCAGCTTAGGTTACAGGGAGGGAGTCGAAGAGACCCAGTACTTC. Protein product: CASSLGYREGVEETQYF. The whole variable domain, remainder taken from reference TRBV11-3 and TRBJ2-5, is EAGVVQSPRYKIIEKKQPVAFWCNPISGHNTLYWYLQNLGQGPELLIRYENEEAVDDSQLPKDRFSAERLKGVDSTLKIQPAELGDSAVYLCASSLGYREGVEETQYFGPGTRLLVL.

This clone came up a few times. This rearrangement joins TRBV6-4 to TRBJ1-4; TRBD1 might be the D (5 bases). The germline V and J ends were trimmed by 7 bases and 8 bases, with 11 bases remaining between them. From germline, CDR1 is MRHNA and CDR2 SNTAGT. CDR3 length: 12 residues. The CDR3: CASKIAGEKLFF. CDR3 nucleotide sequence: TGTGCCAGCAAAATCGCAGGGGAAAAACTGTTTTTT.

The chain links TRBV7-2 to TRBJ1-2, with TRBD1 matching over 7 bases. Germline values: CDR1 SGHTA, CDR2 FQGNSA. After removal of 5 bases from V and 7 bases from J, the junction contained 10 bases not matched to a gene. CDR3 size: 14 residues. CDR3 loop: CASSLNRGRGGYTF. In nucleotides, the CDR3 is TGTGCCAGCAGCCTAAACAGGGGAAGAGGTGGCTACACCTTC.

The chain recombines TRBV29-1 with TRBJ2-5; TRBD1 matches 12 bases. The DNA end is more similar to TRBJ2-7, so the J call may be wrong. From germline, CDR1 is SQVTM and CDR2 ANQGSEA. CDR3 length: 14 residues. CDR3 bases: TGCAGCGTCGGGGGGACAGGGGGCAAGAACGAGCAGTACTTC. Translation gives CSVGGTGGKNEQYF.

V gene TRBV5-6 combines with J gene TRBJ2-3; TRBD1 matches 8 bases. CDR3 length equals 15 residues. The V segment lost 0 bases and the J segment 4 bases; nucleotides outside the gene matches: 4. CDR1 and CDR2 from the germline V gene are SGHDT and YYEEEE. DNA for the CDR3: TGTGCCAGCAGCTTGGTTGTGACAGGGGCAGATACGCAGTATTTT. Protein product: CASSLVVTGADTQYF.

The chain links TRBV28 to TRBJ1-2, with 9 bases aligning to TRBD1. Trimming at V came to 5 bases and at J to 4 bases, leaving 17 bases not matched to a gene. The CDR3 sequence is 18 residues long. Germline V CDR1 and CDR2: MDHEN, SYDVKM. CDR3 loop: CASSPVVGNGQGSYGYTF. The CDR3 DNA reads as TGTGCCAGCAGTCCCGTGGTAGGGAACGGACAGGGGAGCTATGGCTACACCTTC.

The DNA of the CDR3 is TGTGCCAGCAGCGCGACCGGGACAGGGGGCGTCTATGAGCAGTTCTTC. It encodes CASSATGTGGVYEQFF. The chain joins TRBV9 to TRBJ2-1, with 12 positions matching TRBD1. The CDR3 has 16 amino acids. CDR1 and CDR2 (germline): SGDLS, YYNGEE. V was clipped by 3 bases and J by 8 bases; unmatched bases: 9.

The chain uses TRBV27 and TRBJ2-7, with D maybe TRBD2 (5 bases). The CDR3 consists of 14 residues. The germline V gene has CDR1 MNHEY and CDR2 SMNVEV (reference sequence). The ends were cut back, 6 bases at V and 3 bases at J, with 15 bases in the middle. CDR3 bases: TGTGCCAGCAGGCGACCGGGAACCTTCTACGAGCAGTACTTC. It encodes CASRRPGTFYEQYF.

This clone was seen a handful of times. Additional DNA sequences in this sample encode the identical CDR3. The V call is TRBV6-4, the J call TRBJ2-1, with D unclear. The germline CDR1 and CDR2 sequences are MRHNA and SNTAGT. Trimming took 0 bases from V and 8 from J, leaving 11 bases between them. The CDR3 covers 14 residues. This chain's CDR3 is CASSDSNLPDEQFF. The CDR3, as DNA: TGTGCCAGCAGTGACTCGAACTTACCGGATGAGCAGTTCTTC.

The chain is built from TRBV20-1 and TRBJ2-1; D remains unclear. Germline V CDR1 and CDR2: DFQATT, SNEGSKA (reference sequence). The CDR3 is 11 amino acids. Trimming removed 8 bases at V and 5 bases at J, with 10 bases between. The CDR3 DNA reads as TGCAGTACCACCAGCGACAATGAGCAGTTCTTC. Translation: CSTTSDNEQFF.

This clone was counted only a few times. The genes are TRBV6-1 and TRBJ1-5; TRBD1 agrees at 10 bases. V lost 4 bases and J lost 4; bases outside the gene matches: 4. This CDR3 spans 15 amino acids. Germline CDR1 and CDR2: MNHNS and SASEGT. The CDR3 DNA reads as TGTGCCAGCAGTGTGACAGGGGGCCGGAATCAGCCCCAGCATTTT. This translates into CASSVTGGRNQPQHF.

The V and J genes are TRBV29-1 and TRBJ1-1; no clear D gene. CDR1 is SQVTM, CDR2 ANQGSEA, per germline. CDR3 size: 11 residues. The V and J ends lost 5 bases and 6 bases respectively, with 10 bases between them. This chain's CDR3 is CSVSQYPEAFF. The CDR3 DNA reads as TGCAGCGTTAGCCAATACCCTGAAGCTTTCTTT.

This clone came up a few times. This chain joins TRBV2 and TRBJ2-5; perhaps TRBD2 as D (5 bases). Trimming removed 4 bases from V and 2 bases from J, with 8 bases in between. This CDR3 spans 13 amino acids. Germline CDR1 SNHLY, CDR2 FYNNEI. DNA of the CDR3: TGTGCCAGCAGTGGTCGCGGGCAAGAGACCCAGTACTTC. Amino acids: CASSGRGQETQYF.

J is TRBJ1-1 and V is TRBV7-6; D may be TRBD1 (6 bases). V was cut by 7 bases and J by 1 base, with 13 bases left in between. The CDR3 is 14 amino acids. Per germline, CDR1 SGHVS and CDR2 FNYEAQ. The DNA of the CDR3 is TGTGCCAGCACCCATAGGGGGGGGAACACTGAAGCTTTCTTT. It specifies CASTHRGGNTEAFF. The full variable domain, its missing parts supplied by reference TRBV7-6 and TRBJ1-1, is GAGVSQSPRYKVTKRGQDVALRCDPISGHVSLYWYRQALGQGPEFLTYFNYEAQQDKSGLPNDRFSAERPEGSISTLTIQRTEQRDSAMYRCASTHRGGNTEAFFGQGTRLTVV.

This chain uses TRBV29-1 with TRBJ2-3, with TRBD1 matching 8 bases. The CDR3 spans 14 residues. J lost 1 base, V lost 7 bases, and 7 bases had no gene match. Germline-derived CDR1 and CDR2 are SQVTM and ANQGSEA. CDR3 protein: CSARTGPGTDTQYF. The CDR3 DNA is TGCAGCGCCCGGACAGGGCCTGGCACAGATACGCAGTATTTT.